This TCR beta chain was observed in a study of blood T cell repertoires in COVID-19. Study-level information: Nucleic acid was either cDNA or gDNA, and it came from T cells, B-cell-depleted T cells, or PBMCs.

As originally analysed: Amplified reference gene primers provided the basis for estimating nucleated cell counts. The repertoire was sequenced with immunoSEQ multiplex PCR; TCRdb's copy has only in-frame clones and lacks some. V, J and clone size are those of that table, while D and trimming were read from the DNA. The profile shows under 250,000 clones, around 83% of them singletons. Sequencing input: peripheral blood. The sequence derives from a man in his fifties or sixties with active or convalescent COVID-19.

As DNA, the CDR3 is TGTGCCAGTAGTAGCCAATCGAGTCAGCCCCAGCATTTT. It encodes CASSSQSSQPQHF. V is TRBV19 and J is TRBJ1-5; D unresolved. This CDR3 comprises 13 residues. The ends were cut back, 4 bases at V and 6 bases at J, with 10 bases in the middle. Germline V gene lookup returns CDR1 LNHDA and CDR2 SQIVND (reference sequence).